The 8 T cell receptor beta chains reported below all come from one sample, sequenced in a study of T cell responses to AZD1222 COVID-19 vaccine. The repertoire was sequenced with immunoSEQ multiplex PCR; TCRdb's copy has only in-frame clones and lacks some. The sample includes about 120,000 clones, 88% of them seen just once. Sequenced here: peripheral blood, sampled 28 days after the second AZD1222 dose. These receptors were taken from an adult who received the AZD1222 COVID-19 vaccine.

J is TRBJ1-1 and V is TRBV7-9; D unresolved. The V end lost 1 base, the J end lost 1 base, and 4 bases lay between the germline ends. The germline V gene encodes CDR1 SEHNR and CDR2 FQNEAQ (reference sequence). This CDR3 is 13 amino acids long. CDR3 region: CASSLGQNTEAFF. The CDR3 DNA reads TGTGCCAGCAGCTTAGGACAGAACACTGAAGCTTTCTTT.

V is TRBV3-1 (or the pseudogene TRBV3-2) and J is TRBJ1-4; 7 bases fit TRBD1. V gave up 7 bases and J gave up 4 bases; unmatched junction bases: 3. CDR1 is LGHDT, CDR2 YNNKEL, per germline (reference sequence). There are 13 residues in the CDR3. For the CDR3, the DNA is TGTGCCAGCAAACAGGGGTATAATGAAAAACTGTTTTTT. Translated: CASKQGYNEKLFF.

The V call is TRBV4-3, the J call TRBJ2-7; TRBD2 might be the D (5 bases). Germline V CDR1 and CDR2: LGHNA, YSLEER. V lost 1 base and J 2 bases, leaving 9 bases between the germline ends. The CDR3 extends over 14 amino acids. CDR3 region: CASSQGRGPYEQYF. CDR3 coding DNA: TGCGCCAGCAGCCAAGGGAGAGGGCCCTACGAGCAGTACTTC.

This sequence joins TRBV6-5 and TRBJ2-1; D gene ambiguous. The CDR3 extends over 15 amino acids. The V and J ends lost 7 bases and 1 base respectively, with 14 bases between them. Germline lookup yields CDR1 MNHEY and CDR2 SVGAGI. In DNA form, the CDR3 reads TGTGCCAGCAAGCCAGGAAGAGAATCCTACAATGAGCAGTTCTTC. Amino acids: CASKPGRESYNEQFF.

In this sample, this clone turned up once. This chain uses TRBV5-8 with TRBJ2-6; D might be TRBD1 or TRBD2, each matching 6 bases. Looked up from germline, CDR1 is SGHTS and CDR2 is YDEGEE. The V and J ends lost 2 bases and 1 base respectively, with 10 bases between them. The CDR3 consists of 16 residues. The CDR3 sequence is CASSFPGASGANVLTF. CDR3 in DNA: TGTGCCAGCAGCTTCCCGGGGGCTTCTGGGGCCAACGTCCTGACTTTC.

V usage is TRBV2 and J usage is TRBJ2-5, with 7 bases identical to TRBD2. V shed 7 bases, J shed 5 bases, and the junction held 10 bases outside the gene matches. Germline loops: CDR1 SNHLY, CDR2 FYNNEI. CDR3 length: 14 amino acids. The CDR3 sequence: CASTYGLAVETQYF. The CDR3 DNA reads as TGTGCCAGCACATATGGGCTAGCGGTTGAGACCCAGTACTTC.

The CDR3 sequence: CASSQDPLMGGLAYEQYF. CDR3 nucleotide sequence: TGCGCCAGCAGCCAAGATCCCCTCATGGGGGGGCTGGCCTACGAGCAGTACTTC. The V and J genes are TRBV4-3 and TRBJ2-7, with D perhaps TRBD2 (7 bases). The CDR3 totals 18 residues. Per the germline V gene, CDR1 is LGHNA and CDR2 is YSLEER. V was pared by 0 bases and J by 2 bases, with 20 bases between.

Here the CDR3 DNA reads TGTGCCAGCAGCTTACCCACAGGGGGCAGAGGAGGAAACACCATATATTTT. Its protein is CASSLPTGGRGGNTIYF. The V call is TRBV7-2, the J call TRBJ1-3, with 9 bases that match TRBD1. The J segment lost 4 bases and the V segment lost 2 bases, leaving 9 bases of the junction unmatched. The CDR3 has 17 amino acids. Germline V lookup: CDR1 SGHTA, CDR2 FQGNSA. The variable domain in full, with the rest retrieved from reference TRBV7-2 and TRBJ1-3, is GAGVSQSPSNKVTEKGKDVELRCDPISGHTALYWYRQSLGQGLEFLIYFQGNSAPDKSGLPSDRFSAERTGGSVSTLTIQRTQQEDSAVYLCASSLPTGGRGGNTIYFGEGSWLTVV.